The 6 T cell receptor beta chains presented below share a single source sample, sequenced in a study of OX40 agonist ivuxolimab in advanced cancers. TCRdb's table, derived via immunoSEQ multiplex PCR, lists solely in-frame clones and lacks some. The sample holds fewer than 100,000 clones, around 89% seen once. The sample here was CD4+ or CD8+ T cells sorted from blood, taken in a trial of the OX40 agonist ivuxolimab. These receptors all come from an adult with an advanced solid tumor such as melanoma, head and neck, liver or kidney cancer.

The CDR3 here is CAISPGLGKSTDTQYF. CDR3 DNA sequence: TGTGCCATCAGCCCTGGACTGGGGAAGAGCACAGATACGCAGTATTTT. This chain joins TRBV10-3 and TRBJ2-3; maybe TRBD2 (5 bases). The germline gives CDR1 ENHRY, CDR2 SYGVKD. The CDR3 length is 16 residues. The germline V and J ends were trimmed by 6 bases and 0 bases, with 16 bases remaining between them.

The genes are TRBV28 and TRBJ1-1; no clear D gene. CDR3 length equals 14 residues. V was pared by 3 bases and J by 1 base, with 9 bases between. Germline CDR1 and CDR2: MDHEN and SYDVKM. The CDR3 DNA reads TGTGCCAGCAGTTTGGGAGGGCAGAACACTGAAGCTTTCTTT. It codes for CASSLGGQNTEAFF.

The CDR3 spells CASSLLQGYEQYF. The CDR3 nucleotides read TGTGCCAGCAGCTTGTTGCAGGGATACGAGCAGTACTTC. The V gene is TRBV11-1, the J gene TRBJ2-7, with TRBD1 as a possible D gene (5 bases). Deletions cut 3 bases from V and 4 bases from J, with 10 bases between. CDR3 length: 13 residues. Germline CDR1 and CDR2: SGHAT and FQDESV (reference sequence).

This clone was seen only once. J is TRBJ1-1 and V is TRBV5-1; 8 bases are a match to TRBD1. The CDR3 is 13 residues long. J lost 4 bases, V lost 4 bases, and 3 bases had no gene match. CDR1 and CDR2 (germline): SGHRS, YFSETQ. CDR3 bases: TGCGCCAGCAGCGTCACAGGGGGCACTGAAGCTTTCTTT. Translation gives CASSVTGGTEAFF.

This clone was detected once. The chain has TRBV7-9 and TRBJ1-2; D is uncertain. Trimming cost V 2 bases and J 2 bases, with 9 bases left between them. Germline values: CDR1 SEHNR, CDR2 FQNEAQ (reference sequence). The CDR3 is made up of 14 amino acids. CDR3 in DNA: TGTGCCAGCAGCTTAAGGGTGTCCAACTATGGCTACACCTTC. Translated: CASSLRVSNYGYTF. Full variable domain (outside the CDR3, taken from reference TRBV7-9 and TRBJ1-2): DTGVSQNPRHKITKRGQNVTFRCDPISEHNRLYWYRQTLGQGPEFLTYFQNEAQLEKSRLLSDRFSAERPKGSFSTLEIQRTEQGDSAMYLCASSLRVSNYGYTFGSGTRLTVV.

The chain joins TRBV28 to TRBJ1-4; 7 nucleotides line up with TRBD1. Germline V gene lookup returns CDR1 MDHEN and CDR2 SYDVKM. V shed 8 bases, J shed 8 bases, and the junction held 11 bases outside the gene matches. This CDR3 contains 14 residues. In DNA form, the CDR3 reads TGTGCCAGCCGTCAGGGGGGGGTTAGAGAAAAACTGTTTTTT. As protein: CASRQGGVREKLFF.